This T cell receptor beta chain derives from a study of PD-1 blockade in mismatch repair-deficient tumors. Germline V CDR1 and CDR2: SGHNT, YENEEA. CDR3 length: 11 amino acids. With 5 bases removed from V and 6 bases from J, the gap between germline ends came to 6 bases. On this clone: Its cognate antigen is unknown.

Broader study findings: Rapid post-treatment expansion, then contraction, generally preceding radiologic response, marked tumor-resident clones.

TCRdb's copy holds only in-frame clones and misses some; the assay was immunoSEQ multiplex PCR. This sample yields 8,500 to 10,000 clones, of which approximately 83% are seen a single time; 22% belongs to the top ten. Documented time point: roughly ten-day in vitro stimulation with candidate neoantigen peptide 2. Every patient had mismatch repair deficiency by PCR or immunohistochemistry. TCRs were sequenced from three patients responding to pembrolizumab. Each of about seven ELISpot-reactive candidate peptides was used for roughly 11-day stimulation. The chain links TRBV11-3 to TRBJ2-3; D not certain. The sequence was collected from an adult with mismatch repair-deficient cancer. The sample here was cells cultured in vitro, taken from a patient treated with pembrolizumab. The CDR3 bases are TGTGCCAGCAGCCCAGCGGATACGCAGTATTTT. Translating it yields CASSPADTQYF.